This T cell receptor beta chain was documented in a study of OX40 agonist ivuxolimab in advanced cancers. On the study more broadly: Ivuxolimab doses were 0.01, 0.1, 0.3, 1.5, 3 or 10 mg/kg every 2 weeks. Broader study findings: Partial responders at 0.1-3.0 mg/kg had among the lowest clonal expansion.

Regarding this clone: Its antigen is not identified.

Profiling relied on immunoSEQ multiplex PCR, and the TCRdb table lists in-frame clones only, not all of them. The table has about 54,000 clones, approximately 89% seen once. The CDR3 runs 15 residues. V lost 5 bases and J 1 base, leaving 13 bases between the germline ends. CDR1 is SGHVS and CDR2 is FQNEAQ in the germline V gene. The receptor was isolated from an adult with an advanced solid tumor such as melanoma, head and neck, liver or kidney cancer. This specimen consisted of CD4+ or CD8+ T cells sorted from blood, obtained in a trial of the OX40 agonist ivuxolimab. V is TRBV7-8 and J is TRBJ2-3, with D maybe TRBD2 (5 bases). CDR3 nucleotide sequence: TGTGCCAGCAGCCCCGATATCGGGGGCACAGATACGCAGTATTTT. It codes for CASSPDIGGTDTQYF.